The rows below give T cell receptor beta chains drawn from one sample of a study of OX40 agonist ivuxolimab in advanced cancers. Clones were sequenced by immunoSEQ multiplex PCR, and TCRdb holds only the in-frame ones, with some missing. This sample has 55,000 to 90,000 clones, with 80% to 90% found just once. The material was CD4+ or CD8+ T cells sorted from blood, obtained in a trial of the OX40 agonist ivuxolimab. Receptors were obtained from an adult with an advanced solid tumor such as melanoma, head and neck, liver or kidney cancer. Both conserved end residues are part of each CDR3. Fields, in order: V gene, clone size, D gene, J gene, CDR3 protein, CDR3 DNA. D genes are given only for firm matches. Expanded clones are given a class, and other clones once, few, many or no size at all.

v_gene: TRBV5-6; abundance: NA; d_gene: TRBD1; j_gene: TRBJ1-3; CDR3aa: CASSQGQGLPRDTIYF; CDR3nt: TGTGCCAGCAGCCAGGGACAGGGCTTACCTCGGGACACCATATATTTT
v_gene: TRBV28; abundance: NA; d_gene: NA; j_gene: TRBJ1-5; CDR3aa: CASSPDGVQPQHF; CDR3nt: TGTGCCAGCAGTCCGGACGGGGTACAGCCCCAGCATTTT
v_gene: TRBV9; abundance: NA; d_gene: NA; j_gene: TRBJ2-1; CDR3aa: CASSVASNGYNEQFF; CDR3nt: TGTGCCAGCAGCGTAGCTTCCAACGGCTACAATGAGCAGTTCTTC
v_gene: TRBV29-1; abundance: NA; d_gene: TRBD1; j_gene: TRBJ2-7; CDR3aa: CSVARQGRGYEQYF; CDR3nt: TGCAGCGTTGCCCGACAGGGTAGGGGCTACGAGCAGTACTTC
v_gene: TRBV6-5; abundance: NA; d_gene: NA; j_gene: TRBJ2-3; CDR3aa: CASNRDPTSTDTQYF; CDR3nt: TGTGCCAGCAATCGGGACCCCACTAGCACAGATACGCAGTATTTT
v_gene: TRBV7-2; abundance: NA; d_gene: TRBD2; j_gene: TRBJ2-7; CDR3aa: CASSLVGTSGRAGEQYF; CDR3nt: TGTGCCAGCAGCTTAGTGGGGACTAGCGGGAGGGCCGGCGAGCAGTACTTC
v_gene: TRBV5-1; abundance: NA; d_gene: TRBD1; j_gene: TRBJ2-2; CDR3aa: CASTTGVTGELFF; CDR3nt: TGCGCCAGCACGACAGGGGTCACCGGGGAGCTGTTTTTT
v_gene: TRBV4-1; abundance: once; d_gene: NA; j_gene: TRBJ2-7; CDR3aa: CASSQGPGNSYEQYF; CDR3nt: TGCGCCAGCAGCCAAGGGCCAGGGAACTCCTACGAGCAGTACTTC
v_gene: TRBV6-1; abundance: NA; d_gene: TRBD1; j_gene: TRBJ1-1; CDR3aa: CASSPTQGALTEAFF; CDR3nt: TGTGCCAGCAGTCCGACACAGGGGGCTCTCACTGAAGCTTTCTTT
v_gene: TRBV30; abundance: NA; d_gene: NA; j_gene: TRBJ1-5; CDR3aa: CAWARGSNQPQHF; CDR3nt: TGTGCCTGGGCCAGGGGTAGCAATCAGCCCCAGCATTTT
v_gene: TRBV29-1; abundance: few; d_gene: NA; j_gene: TRBJ1-1; CDR3aa: CSASSQTFRTEAFF; CDR3nt: TGCAGCGCCAGCAGCCAAACTTTTCGGACTGAAGCTTTCTTT
v_gene: TRBV27; abundance: once; d_gene: NA; j_gene: TRBJ2-3; CDR3aa: CASSFKTYTDTQYF; CDR3nt: TGTGCCAGCAGTTTCAAAACTTACACAGATACGCAGTATTTT